This is a list of T cell receptor beta chains from one sample in a study of CD8 T cells in Susac syndrome. MiXCR, applied by TCRdb to the immunoSEQ multiplex PCR reads, yields one record per CDR3 protein. The profile covers fewer than 85,000 distinct CDR3 sequences, with roughly 95% appearing a single time and about 0.5% taken by the ten largest. Sequenced sample: CD8+ T cells from PBMCs. The source is a human donor with Susac syndrome. The CDR3 runs from the conserved cysteine through the conserved F or W. Each record gives: D gene, V gene, J gene, clone size, CDR3 protein, CDR3 DNA. A D gene is named only where the DNA matches it firmly. Size values are once, few and many counts, or a class for expanded clones, and some rows have none.

d_gene: TRBD1; v_gene: TRBV14; j_gene: TRBJ1-2; abundance: .; CDR3aa: CASSQGRGRGYGYTF; CDR3nt: TGTGCCAGCAGCCAAGGAAGGGGGCGAGGCTATGGCTACACCTTC
d_gene: .; v_gene: TRBV12-3/TRBV12-4; j_gene: TRBJ1-1; abundance: .; CDR3aa: CASSTGGRRTEAFF; CDR3nt: TGTGCCAGCAGTACGGGAGGGCGGAGGACTGAAGCTTTCTTT
d_gene: .; v_gene: TRBV7-2; j_gene: TRBJ2-3; abundance: .; CDR3aa: CASSLTIPLPDTQYF; CDR3nt: TGTGCCAGCAGCTTGACTATTCCCCTCCCAGATACGCAGTATTTT
d_gene: .; v_gene: TRBV9; j_gene: TRBJ1-6; abundance: .; CDR3aa: CASSPQDSPLHF; CDR3nt: TGTGCCAGCAGCCCCCAGGATTCACCCCTCCACTTT
d_gene: TRBD2; v_gene: TRBV14; j_gene: TRBJ2-1; abundance: .; CDR3aa: CASSQFSGSSSYNEQFF; CDR3nt: TGTGCCAGCAGCCAATTTAGCGGGAGTAGCTCCTACAATGAGCAGTTCTTC
d_gene: .; v_gene: TRBV24-1; j_gene: TRBJ2-7; abundance: once; CDR3aa: CATPCGRGRGEQYF; CDR3nt: TGTGCCACCCCCTGTGGCAGGGGAAGGGGCGAGCAGTACTTC
d_gene: TRBD1; v_gene: TRBV5-6; j_gene: TRBJ1-5; abundance: .; CDR3aa: CASSSGQGANQPQHF; CDR3nt: TGTGCCAGCAGCTCCGGACAGGGGGCGAATCAGCCCCAGCATTTT
d_gene: TRBD1; v_gene: TRBV14; j_gene: TRBJ2-7; abundance: .; CDR3aa: CASSPTGGHYEQYF; CDR3nt: TGTGCCAGCAGCCCTACAGGGGGCCACTACGAGCAGTACTTC
d_gene: .; v_gene: TRBV2; j_gene: TRBJ1-3; abundance: .; CDR3aa: CASRVRGAGNTIYF; CDR3nt: TGTGCCAGCAGAGTCAGGGGAGCTGGAAACACCATATATTTT
d_gene: TRBD1; v_gene: TRBV11-2; j_gene: TRBJ2-5; abundance: .; CDR3aa: CASRPVGTGHYQETQYF; CDR3nt: TGTGCCAGCAGGCCCGTTGGGACAGGGCACTACCAAGAGACCCAGTACTTC
d_gene: TRBD2; v_gene: TRBV19; j_gene: TRBJ2-1; abundance: .; CDR3aa: CASTILAGAANNEQFF; CDR3nt: TGTGCCAGTACTATACTAGCGGGGGCTGCCAACAATGAGCAGTTCTTC
d_gene: TRBD1; v_gene: TRBV14; j_gene: TRBJ2-7; abundance: .; CDR3aa: CASSGQGGYEQYF; CDR3nt: TGTGCCAGCAGCGGACAGGGCGGCTACGAGCAGTACTTC
d_gene: TRBD1; v_gene: TRBV19; j_gene: TRBJ2-7; abundance: .; CDR3aa: CASTHAPGQGAVEQYF; CDR3nt: TGTGCCAGTACCCACGCCCCGGGACAGGGGGCGGTCGAGCAGTACTTC
d_gene: .; v_gene: TRBV28; j_gene: TRBJ1-1; abundance: .; CDR3aa: CASSLPNTEAFF; CDR3nt: TGTGCCAGCAGTTTACCGAACACTGAAGCTTTCTTT
d_gene: .; v_gene: TRBV12-3/TRBV12-4; j_gene: TRBJ2-2; abundance: .; CDR3aa: CASSLWGPTGELFF; CDR3nt: TGTGCCAGCAGTTTATGGGGCCCCACCGGGGAGCTGTTTTTT
d_gene: .; v_gene: TRBV12-3/TRBV12-4; j_gene: TRBJ1-6; abundance: .; CDR3aa: CASRWGPTGSPLHF; CDR3nt: TGTGCCAGCAGATGGGGACCAACCGGATCACCCCTCCACTTT
d_gene: .; v_gene: TRBV9; j_gene: TRBJ2-2; abundance: few; CDR3aa: CASSVLGTGELFF; CDR3nt: TGTGCCAGCAGCGTCCTAGGCACCGGGGAGCTGTTTTTT
d_gene: TRBD1; v_gene: TRBV7-9; j_gene: TRBJ2-5; abundance: .; CDR3aa: CASRLDREETQYF; CDR3nt: TGTGCCAGCAGACTCGACAGGGAAGAGACCCAGTACTTC
d_gene: TRBD1; v_gene: TRBV4-2; j_gene: TRBJ1-2; abundance: .; CDR3aa: CASSGTGAERGDYGYTF; CDR3nt: TGTGCCAGCAGCGGGACAGGGGCAGAGCGGGGGGACTATGGCTACACCTTC
d_gene: TRBD1; v_gene: TRBV5-1; j_gene: TRBJ2-7; abundance: .; CDR3aa: CASNRDRSYEQYF; CDR3nt: TGCGCCAGTAACCGGGACAGGTCCTACGAGCAGTACTTC
d_gene: TRBD1; v_gene: TRBV29-1; j_gene: TRBJ1-2; abundance: .; CDR3aa: CSVPAGGGGGYTF; CDR3nt: TGCAGCGTTCCAGCAGGGGGAGGGGGAGGCTACACCTTC
d_gene: TRBD2; v_gene: TRBV28; j_gene: TRBJ2-1; abundance: .; CDR3aa: CASSSRGGYNEQFF; CDR3nt: TGTGCCAGCAGTTCCCGCGGGGGGTACAATGAGCAGTTCTTC
d_gene: .; v_gene: TRBV27; j_gene: TRBJ2-1; abundance: .; CDR3aa: CASSLPRAGRSYNEQFF; CDR3nt: TGTGCCAGCAGTTTACCCCGGGCAGGGCGCTCCTACAATGAGCAGTTCTTC
d_gene: TRBD1; v_gene: TRBV5-1; j_gene: TRBJ1-1; abundance: .; CDR3aa: CASSSRGFEDTEAFF; CDR3nt: TGCGCCAGCAGCTCCAGGGGGTTCGAGGACACTGAAGCTTTCTTT
d_gene: .; v_gene: TRBV20-1; j_gene: TRBJ2-5; abundance: .; CDR3aa: CSARSLGETQYF; CDR3nt: TGCAGTGCTAGAAGCCTGGGGGAGACCCAGTACTTC
d_gene: TRBD2; v_gene: TRBV7-9; j_gene: TRBJ2-3; abundance: .; CDR3aa: CASSVTSGGFTDTQYF; CDR3nt: TGTGCCAGCAGCGTGACTAGCGGGGGATTCACAGATACGCAGTATTTT
d_gene: .; v_gene: TRBV12-3/TRBV12-4; j_gene: TRBJ1-3; abundance: .; CDR3aa: CASYHSGNTIYF; CDR3nt: TGTGCCAGCTACCACTCTGGAAACACCATATATTTT
d_gene: .; v_gene: TRBV20-1; j_gene: TRBJ2-7; abundance: .; CDR3aa: CSARDIETARNEYF; CDR3nt: TGCAGTGCTAGAGATATTGAGACAGCAAGGAATGAGTACTTC
d_gene: TRBD2; v_gene: TRBV20-1; j_gene: TRBJ2-5; abundance: once; CDR3aa: CSAREAGGPETQYF; CDR3nt: TGCAGTGCTAGAGAGGCGGGGGGGCCGGAGACCCAGTACTTC
d_gene: .; v_gene: TRBV5-1; j_gene: TRBJ2-3; abundance: .; CDR3aa: CASSLRGTFTDTQYF; CDR3nt: TGCGCCAGCAGCTTGAGGGGGACCTTCACAGATACGCAGTATTTT
d_gene: .; v_gene: TRBV9; j_gene: TRBJ2-5; abundance: .; CDR3aa: CASSFRPGVQETQYF; CDR3nt: TGTGCCAGCTCCTTTCGGCCAGGGGTGCAAGAGACCCAGTACTTC
d_gene: .; v_gene: TRBV6-5; j_gene: TRBJ2-7; abundance: .; CDR3aa: CASSYGPLGGYEQYF; CDR3nt: TGTGCCAGCAGTTACGGGCCGCTCGGGGGCTACGAGCAGTACTTC
d_gene: .; v_gene: TRBV27; j_gene: TRBJ1-6; abundance: .; CDR3aa: CASKWSSYNSPLHF; CDR3nt: TGTGCCAGCAAATGGAGCTCCTATAATTCACCCCTCCACTTT
d_gene: TRBD2; v_gene: TRBV7-2; j_gene: TRBJ2-1; abundance: .; CDR3aa: CASSFLAGDLFYNEQFF; CDR3nt: TGTGCCAGCAGCTTTTTAGCGGGGGACCTCTTTTACAATGAGCAGTTCTTC
d_gene: .; v_gene: TRBV4-1; j_gene: TRBJ2-7; abundance: .; CDR3aa: CASSQGRYEQYF; CDR3nt: TGCGCCAGCAGCCAAGGGCGATACGAGCAGTACTTC
d_gene: .; v_gene: TRBV6-2/TRBV6-3; j_gene: TRBJ2-7; abundance: .; CDR3aa: CASSSTGARYEQYF; CDR3nt: TGTGCCAGCAGTTCCACGGGGGCCCGCTACGAGCAGTACTTC
d_gene: TRBD1; v_gene: TRBV12-3/TRBV12-4; j_gene: TRBJ2-7; abundance: .; CDR3aa: CASSTRQGSSYEQYF; CDR3nt: TGTGCCAGCAGTACCCGACAGGGTAGCTCCTACGAGCAGTACTTC
d_gene: .; v_gene: TRBV6-2/TRBV6-3; j_gene: TRBJ1-1; abundance: .; CDR3aa: CASSYSRLMNTEAFF; CDR3nt: TGTGCCAGCAGTTACTCCAGGCTCATGAACACTGAAGCTTTCTTT
d_gene: .; v_gene: TRBV6-5; j_gene: TRBJ2-5; abundance: .; CDR3aa: CASTPSSSAGETQYF; CDR3nt: TGTGCCAGCACTCCGTCCTCTAGCGCTGGAGAGACCCAGTACTTC
d_gene: TRBD2; v_gene: TRBV29-1; j_gene: TRBJ2-1; abundance: .; CDR3aa: CSFGSGGARFF; CDR3nt: TGCAGCTTCGGTAGCGGGGGGGCTAGGTTCTTC
d_gene: .; v_gene: TRBV20-1; j_gene: TRBJ1-1; abundance: .; CDR3aa: CSARQLMNTEAFF; CDR3nt: TGCAGTGCTAGACAGCTCATGAACACTGAAGCTTTCTTT
d_gene: .; v_gene: TRBV9; j_gene: TRBJ1-1; abundance: once; CDR3aa: CDSSSHGTLGTEAFF; CDR3nt: TGTGACAGCAGCTCCCACGGGACCCTGGGGACTGAAGCTTTCTTT
d_gene: .; v_gene: TRBV6-5; j_gene: TRBJ2-3; abundance: .; CDR3aa: CASKVGASRTDTQYF; CDR3nt: TGTGCCAGCAAGGTGGGGGCCAGCCGCACAGATACGCAGTATTTT
d_gene: TRBD1; v_gene: TRBV19; j_gene: TRBJ1-1; abundance: .; CDR3aa: CASIEGAFTEAFF; CDR3nt: TGTGCCAGTATTGAGGGGGCGTTCACTGAAGCTTTCTTT
d_gene: .; v_gene: TRBV7-8; j_gene: TRBJ2-7; abundance: .; CDR3aa: CASLPNRVTSYEQYF; CDR3nt: TGTGCCAGCCTTCCGAACCGGGTCACATCCTACGAGCAGTACTTC
d_gene: .; v_gene: TRBV3-1; j_gene: TRBJ1-6; abundance: .; CDR3aa: CASSQEWGYNSPLHF; CDR3nt: TGTGCCAGCAGCCAGGAGTGGGGTTATAATTCACCCCTCCACTTT
d_gene: .; v_gene: TRBV12-3/TRBV12-4; j_gene: TRBJ2-1; abundance: .; CDR3aa: CASSLNRQGNEQFF; CDR3nt: TGTGCCAGCAGTTTAAATCGGCAGGGCAATGAGCAGTTCTTC
d_gene: TRBD1; v_gene: TRBV10-3; j_gene: TRBJ2-3; abundance: .; CDR3aa: CAIRSGQSSTDTQYF; CDR3nt: TGTGCCATCAGATCGGGACAGAGTAGCACAGATACGCAGTATTTT
d_gene: .; v_gene: TRBV6-5; j_gene: TRBJ1-6; abundance: .; CDR3aa: CASSYHPDSPLHF; CDR3nt: TGTGCCAGCAGTTACCACCCGGATTCACCCCTCCACTTT
d_gene: TRBD1; v_gene: TRBV6-5; j_gene: TRBJ2-5; abundance: .; CDR3aa: CASSYRGDRGPGTQYF; CDR3nt: TGTGCCAGCAGTTACCGGGGGGACAGGGGGCCCGGGACCCAGTACTTC
d_gene: TRBD1; v_gene: TRBV7-8; j_gene: TRBJ2-7; abundance: .; CDR3aa: CASSQGQVHEQYF; CDR3nt: TGTGCCAGCAGCCAAGGACAGGTCCACGAGCAGTACTTC
d_gene: .; v_gene: TRBV7-3; j_gene: TRBJ2-1; abundance: .; CDR3aa: CASSRYGGSKTPYNEQFF; CDR3nt: TGTGCCAGCAGCCGGTATGGCGGGTCTAAGACCCCCTACAATGAGCAGTTCTTC
d_gene: .; v_gene: TRBV13; j_gene: TRBJ2-2; abundance: .; CDR3aa: CASSFGGPTGELFF; CDR3nt: TGTGCCAGCAGCTTCGGGGGTCCCACCGGGGAGCTGTTTTTT
d_gene: TRBD2; v_gene: TRBV12-3/TRBV12-4; j_gene: TRBJ2-1; abundance: .; CDR3aa: CASSLASGKFF; CDR3nt: TGTGCCAGCAGTTTGGCTAGCGGGAAGTTCTTC